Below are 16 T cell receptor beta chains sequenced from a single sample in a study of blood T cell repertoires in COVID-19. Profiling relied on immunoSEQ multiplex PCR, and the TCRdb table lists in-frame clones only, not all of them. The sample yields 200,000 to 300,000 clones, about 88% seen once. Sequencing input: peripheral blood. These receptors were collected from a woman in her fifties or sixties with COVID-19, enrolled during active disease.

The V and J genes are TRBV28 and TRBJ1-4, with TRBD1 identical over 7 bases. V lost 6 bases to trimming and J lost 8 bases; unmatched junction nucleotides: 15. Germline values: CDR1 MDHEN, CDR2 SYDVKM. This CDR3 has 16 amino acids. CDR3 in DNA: TGTGCCAGCAGCCGAACACGAACAGGGGTACGGGAAAAACTGTTTTTT. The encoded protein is CASSRTRTGVREKLFF. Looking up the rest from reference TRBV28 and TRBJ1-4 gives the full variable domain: DVKVTQSSRYLVKRTGEKVFLECVQDMDHENMFWYRQDPGLGLRLIYFSYDVKMKEKGDIPEGYSVSREKKERFSLILESASTNQTSMYLCASSRTRTGVREKLFFGSGTQLSVL.

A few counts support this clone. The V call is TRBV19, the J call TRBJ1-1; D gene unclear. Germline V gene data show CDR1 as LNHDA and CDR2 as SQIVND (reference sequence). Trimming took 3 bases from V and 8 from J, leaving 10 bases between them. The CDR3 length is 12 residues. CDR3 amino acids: CASSIPGSEAFF. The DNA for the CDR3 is TGTGCCAGTAGTATTCCGGGATCAGAAGCTTTCTTT.

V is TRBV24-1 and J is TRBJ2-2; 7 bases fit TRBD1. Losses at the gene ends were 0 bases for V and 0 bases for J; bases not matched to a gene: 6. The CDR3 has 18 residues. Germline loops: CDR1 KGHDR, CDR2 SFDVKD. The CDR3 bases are TGTGCCACCAGTGATTTGAGGGCAGGGGGTGCGAACACCGGGGAGCTGTTTTTT. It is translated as CATSDLRAGGANTGELFF.

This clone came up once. DNA of the CDR3: TGTGCCAGCAGTGTCAGCGGGGGGGAGGAGACCCAGTACTTC. Translation gives CASSVSGGEETQYF. The chain uses TRBV6-6 and TRBJ2-5, with 10 bases identical to TRBD2. Germline CDR1 MNHNY, CDR2 SVGAGI (reference sequence). The junction had 5 bases not matched to a gene; V was cut back by 5 bases and J by 5 bases. CDR3 length equals 14 residues.

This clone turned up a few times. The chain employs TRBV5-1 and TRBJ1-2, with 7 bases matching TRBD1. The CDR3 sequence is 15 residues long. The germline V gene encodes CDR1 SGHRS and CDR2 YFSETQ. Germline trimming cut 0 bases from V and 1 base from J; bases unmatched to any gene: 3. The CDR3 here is CASSLDGTVNYGYTF. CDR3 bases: TGCGCCAGCAGCTTGGATGGGACAGTTAACTATGGCTACACCTTC.

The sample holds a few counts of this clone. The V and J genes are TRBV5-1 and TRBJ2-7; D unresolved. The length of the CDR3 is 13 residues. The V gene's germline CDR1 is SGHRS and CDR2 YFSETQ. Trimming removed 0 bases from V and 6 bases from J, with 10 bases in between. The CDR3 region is CASSLDPSGEQYF. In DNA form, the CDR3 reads TGCGCCAGCAGCTTGGATCCTTCAGGCGAGCAGTACTTC.

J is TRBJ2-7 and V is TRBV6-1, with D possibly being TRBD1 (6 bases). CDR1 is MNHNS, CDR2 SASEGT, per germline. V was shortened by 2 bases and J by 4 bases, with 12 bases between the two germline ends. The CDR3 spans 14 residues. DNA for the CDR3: TGTGCCAGCAGTGAACGGCAGGGGAAATACGAGCAGTACTTC. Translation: CASSERQGKYEQYF.

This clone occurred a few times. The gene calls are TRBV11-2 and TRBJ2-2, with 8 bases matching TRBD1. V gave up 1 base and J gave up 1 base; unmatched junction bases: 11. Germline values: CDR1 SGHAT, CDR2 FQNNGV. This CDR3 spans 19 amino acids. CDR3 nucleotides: TGTGCCAGCAGCTTAGGGACAGGGCGGTTGGCTAGGAACACCGGGGAGCTGTTTTTT. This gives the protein CASSLGTGRLARNTGELFF.

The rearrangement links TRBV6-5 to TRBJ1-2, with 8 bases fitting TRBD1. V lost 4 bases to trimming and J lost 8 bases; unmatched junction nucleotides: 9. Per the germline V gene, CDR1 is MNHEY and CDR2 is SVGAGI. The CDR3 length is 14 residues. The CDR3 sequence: CASSSDRARSGYTF. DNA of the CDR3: TGTGCCAGCAGTTCGGACAGGGCACGATCCGGCTACACCTTC.

The chain's CDR3 is CASRTTSGIAYEQYF. The CDR3, as DNA: TGTGCCAGCAGGACGACTAGCGGGATCGCCTACGAGCAGTACTTC. The V and J genes are TRBV6-5 and TRBJ2-7, with 11 bases that match TRBD2. V trimming: 6 bases; J trimming: 2 bases; junction bases outside the gene matches: 6. The CDR3 sequence is 15 residues long. Germline loops: CDR1 MNHEY, CDR2 SVGAGI.

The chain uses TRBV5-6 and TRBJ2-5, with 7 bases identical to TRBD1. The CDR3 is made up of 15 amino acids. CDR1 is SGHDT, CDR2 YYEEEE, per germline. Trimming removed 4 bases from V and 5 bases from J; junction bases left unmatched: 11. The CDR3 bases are TGTGCCAGCAGCAGACTACAGGGGCGCGGGGAGACCCAGTACTTC. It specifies CASSRLQGRGETQYF.

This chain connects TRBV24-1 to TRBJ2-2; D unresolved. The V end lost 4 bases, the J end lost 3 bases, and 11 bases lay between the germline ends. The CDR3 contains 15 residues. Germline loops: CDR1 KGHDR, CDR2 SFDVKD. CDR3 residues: CATSDAGRDTGELFF. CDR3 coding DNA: TGTGCCACCAGTGACGCAGGCCGAGACACCGGGGAGCTGTTTTTT.

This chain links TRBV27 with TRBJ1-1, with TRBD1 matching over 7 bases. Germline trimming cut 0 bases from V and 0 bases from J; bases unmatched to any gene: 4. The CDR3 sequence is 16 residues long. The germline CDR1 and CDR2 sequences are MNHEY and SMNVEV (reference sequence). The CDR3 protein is CASSLSWDSVNTEAFF. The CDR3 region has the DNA TGTGCCAGCAGTTTATCATGGGACAGCGTGAACACTGAAGCTTTCTTT.

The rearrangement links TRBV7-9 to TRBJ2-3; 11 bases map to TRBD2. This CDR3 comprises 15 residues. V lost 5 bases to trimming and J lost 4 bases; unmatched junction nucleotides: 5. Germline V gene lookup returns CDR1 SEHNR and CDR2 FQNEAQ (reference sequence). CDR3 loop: CASSLTSGRSDTQYF. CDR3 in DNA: TGTGCCAGCAGCCTCACTAGCGGGAGATCAGATACGCAGTATTTT.

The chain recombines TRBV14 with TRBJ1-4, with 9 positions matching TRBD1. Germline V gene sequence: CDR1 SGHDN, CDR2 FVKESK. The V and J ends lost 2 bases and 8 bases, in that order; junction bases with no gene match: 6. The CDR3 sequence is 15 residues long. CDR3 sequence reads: CASSQYRGLEEKLFF. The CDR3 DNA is TGTGCCAGCAGCCAATACAGGGGGCTAGAGGAAAAACTGTTTTTT.

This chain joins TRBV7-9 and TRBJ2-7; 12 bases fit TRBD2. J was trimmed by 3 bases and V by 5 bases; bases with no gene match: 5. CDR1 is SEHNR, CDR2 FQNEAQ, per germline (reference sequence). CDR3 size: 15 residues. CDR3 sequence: CASSPRLAGDYEQYF. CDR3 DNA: TGTGCCAGCAGCCCCCGACTAGCGGGGGACTACGAGCAGTACTTC.